What follows is one T cell receptor beta chain and its context. With a far larger clone one base away, a read error is the likely cause. Other DNA sequences in the same sample also yield this CDR3. Using ten immunoSEQ deep assay plates, investigators sequenced unsorted PBMC DNA. TCRdb keeps only in-frame clones here, not all; method: immunoSEQ multiplex PCR. Of more than 400,000 clones listed, around 85% are singletons. Unsorted samples relied on roughly 100 million PBMCs, which served as the source of genomic DNA. This entry belongs to a study of shared clonotypes between healthy human individuals. CDR1 GTSNPN and CDR2 SVGIG come from the germline V gene (reference sequence). Trimming at V came to 2 bases and at J to 1 base, leaving 10 bases not matched to a gene. The CDR3 contains 16 residues.

The receptor's source is a woman in her 40s in good health. Some clones in this sample may be carry-over from other donors' samples. This chain uses TRBV30 with TRBJ2-7; 8 nucleotides align to TRBD2. Sequenced sample: PBMCs. CDR3 sequence reads: CAWSLYVTSGSYEQYF. CDR3 sequence (DNA): TGTGCCTGGAGTCTATATGTAACTAGCGGTTCCTACGAGCAGTACTTC.